The 8 T cell receptor beta chains listed next were all sequenced from one sample in a study of shared clonotypes between healthy human individuals. Clones were sequenced by immunoSEQ multiplex PCR, and TCRdb holds only the in-frame ones, with some missing. The sample has 500,000 to 650,000 clones; 70% to 80% are singletons. The material sequenced was PBMCs. These receptors came from a woman in her thirties or forties in good health. Some clones in this sample may be carry-over from other donors' samples.

V gene TRBV28 combines with J gene TRBJ2-4; D possibly matches TRBD1 or TRBD2 (5 bases each). Germline V gives CDR1 MDHEN, CDR2 SYDVKM. The V and J ends lost 7 bases and 3 bases respectively, with 10 bases between them. The CDR3 consists of 13 residues. CDR3 amino acids: CASNPGRKNIQYF. DNA of the CDR3: TGTGCCAGCAATCCGGGGCGCAAAAACATTCAGTACTTC.

V is TRBV15 and J is TRBJ1-2; TRBD1 agrees at 8 bases. Germline V lookup: CDR1 LNHNV, CDR2 YYDKDF (reference sequence). CDR3 size: 15 residues. After removal of 0 bases from V and 6 bases from J, the junction contained 6 bases not matched to a gene. DNA for the CDR3: TGTGCCACCAGCAGAGACAGGGGGCGACGACATGGCTACACCTTC. It codes for CATSRDRGRRHGYTF.

The chain carries TRBV29-1 and TRBJ2-2, with 12 bases that match TRBD2. CDR3 length equals 18 residues. Looked up from germline, CDR1 is SQVTM and CDR2 is ANQGSEA. After removal of 4 bases from V and 4 bases from J, the junction contained 13 bases not matched to a gene. In DNA, the CDR3 is TGCAGCGTTGTAGGGAGGTCTAGCGGGAGGGCCGGCACCGGGGAGCTGTTTTTT. It specifies CSVVGRSSGRAGTGELFF.

V gene TRBV7-3 combines with J gene TRBJ1-5, with 10 nucleotides matching TRBD1. V shed 5 bases, J shed 6 bases, and the junction held 7 bases outside the gene matches. The CDR3 covers 15 residues. CDR1 and CDR2 from the germline V gene are SGHTA and FQGTGA. This CDR3 reads CASSLRDRGVQPQHF. CDR3 nucleotide sequence: TGTGCCAGCAGCCTCCGGGACAGGGGAGTTCAGCCCCAGCATTTT.

The chain carries TRBV10-3 and TRBJ1-3, with D maybe TRBD1 (5 bases). The CDR3 is 15 amino acids. Germline-derived CDR1 and CDR2 are ENHRY and SYGVKD. Trimming shortened V by 3 bases and J by 1 base, and 10 bases separated the two germline ends. In DNA, the CDR3 is TGTGCCATCAGTGACTCAAGGGGATCTGGAAACACCATATATTTT. The encoded protein is CAISDSRGSGNTIYF.

The V and J genes are TRBV28 and TRBJ2-7, with TRBD1 identical over 11 bases. V shed 4 bases and J 4 bases; nucleotides not matched to a gene: 6. Germline V lookup: CDR1 MDHEN, CDR2 SYDVKM. This CDR3 has 15 amino acids. The CDR3: CASSSPGQGVYEQYF. In nucleotides, the CDR3 is TGTGCCAGCAGTTCACCGGGACAGGGGGTATACGAGCAGTACTTC.

This chain links TRBV19 with TRBJ2-2; 7 positions agree with TRBD2. The germline V gene has CDR1 LNHDA and CDR2 SQIVND (reference sequence). This CDR3 is built from 14 residues. V lost 3 bases and J lost 5; bases outside the gene matches: 3. The CDR3 region has the DNA TGTGCCAGTAGTATCCCGGGAGGAACCGGGGAGCTGTTTTTT. Amino acid sequence: CASSIPGGTGELFF.

This clone showed up just a few times. The chain is built from TRBV6-5 and TRBJ2-1; D possibly corresponds to TRBD1 (7 bases). Germline V gene lookup returns CDR1 MNHEY and CDR2 SVGAGI. The CDR3 sequence is 14 residues long. The V gene lost 2 bases and the J gene lost 14 bases, with 19 bases spanning the gap. CDR3 in DNA: TGTGCCAGCAGTTACAATCCGCGCGGGACAGCGGAGTTCTTC. This translates into CASSYNPRGTAEFF.